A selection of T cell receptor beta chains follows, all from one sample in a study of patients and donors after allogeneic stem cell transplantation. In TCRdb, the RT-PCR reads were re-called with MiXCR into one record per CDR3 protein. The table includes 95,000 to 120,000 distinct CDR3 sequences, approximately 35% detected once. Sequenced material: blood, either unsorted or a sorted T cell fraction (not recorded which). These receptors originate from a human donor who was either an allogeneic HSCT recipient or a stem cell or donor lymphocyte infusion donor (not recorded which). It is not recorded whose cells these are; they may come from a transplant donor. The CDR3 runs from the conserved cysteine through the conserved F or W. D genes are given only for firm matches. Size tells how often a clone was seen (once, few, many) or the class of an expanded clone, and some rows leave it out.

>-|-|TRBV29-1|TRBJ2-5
CSVEGARETQYF
TGCAGCGTTGAAGGTGCTAGAGAGACCCAGTACTTC
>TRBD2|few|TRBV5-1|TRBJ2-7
CASSLTRLAHDSSYEQYF
TGCGCCAGCAGCTTGACGAGACTAGCACATGACTCCTCCTACGAGCAGTACTTC
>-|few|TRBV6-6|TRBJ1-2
CASSSRVGYGYTF
TGTGCCAGCAGTTCCAGGGTTGGCTATGGCTACACCTTC
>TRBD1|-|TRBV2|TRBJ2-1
CASSGQGYEQFF
TGTGCCAGCAGTGGACAGGGCTATGAGCAGTTCTTC
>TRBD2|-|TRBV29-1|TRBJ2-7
CSASGTSGYEQYF
TGCAGCGCCTCCGGGACTAGCGGTTACGAGCAGTACTTC
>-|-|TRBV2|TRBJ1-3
CASNSDSSGNTIYF
TGTGCCAGCAACTCGGACAGCTCTGGAAACACCATATATTTT
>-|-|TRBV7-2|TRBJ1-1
CASSSTWGTRRMNTEAFF
TGTGCCAGCAGCTCTACCTGGGGGACAAGGAGAATGAACACTGAAGCTTTCTTT
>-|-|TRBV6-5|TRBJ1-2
CASTLTWGHYGYTF
TGTGCCAGCACCCTAACGTGGGGTCACTATGGCTACACCTTC
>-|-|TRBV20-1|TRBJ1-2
CSARTANYGYTF
TGCAGTGCTAGGACAGCTAACTATGGCTACACCTTC
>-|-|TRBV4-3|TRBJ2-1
CASSHGLLNRQFF
TGCGCCAGCAGCCATGGACTTCTTAATCGGCAGTTCTTC
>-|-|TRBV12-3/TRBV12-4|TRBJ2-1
CASSLDRQGGVVNEQFF
TGTGCCAGCAGTTTAGACCGCCAAGGTGGGGTGGTAAATGAGCAGTTCTTC
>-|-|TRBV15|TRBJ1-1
CATSRDNPRNTEAFF
TGTGCCACCAGCAGAGATAATCCCCGAAACACTGAAGCTTTCTTT
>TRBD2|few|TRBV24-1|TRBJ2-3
CATSGGLGAGAGADTQYF
TGTGCCACCAGTGGGGGTCTTGGAGCGGGAGCCGGCGCAGATACGCAGTATTTT
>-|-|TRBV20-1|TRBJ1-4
CSARDLKRAGEKLFF
TGCAGTGCTAGAGATCTCAAGAGGGCCGGGGAAAAACTGTTTTTT
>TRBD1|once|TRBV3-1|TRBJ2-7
CASSQDLQGYEQYF
TGTGCCAGCAGCCAAGATCTACAGGGGTACGAGCAGTACTTC
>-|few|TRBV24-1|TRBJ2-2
CATRANTGELFF
TGTGCCACCCGTGCTAACACCGGGGAGCTGTTTTTT
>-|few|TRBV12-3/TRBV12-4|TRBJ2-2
CASSFRRGRNTGELFF
TGTGCCAGCAGTTTCAGGAGGGGGAGGAACACCGGGGAGCTGTTTTTT
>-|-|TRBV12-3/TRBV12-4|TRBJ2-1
CASSLLPGVHEQFF
TGTGCCAGCAGTTTGCTACCGGGAGTCCATGAGCAGTTCTTC
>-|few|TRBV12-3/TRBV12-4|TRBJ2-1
CASSYQGIRNEQFF
TGTGCCAGCAGTTATCAGGGAATACGCAATGAGCAGTTCTTC
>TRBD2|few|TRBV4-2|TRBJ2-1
CASSPSRRGAYNEQFF
TGTGCCAGCAGCCCCTCTCGGCGGGGGGCCTACAATGAGCAGTTCTTC
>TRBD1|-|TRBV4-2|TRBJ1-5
CASSPRGGLNQPQHF
TGTGCCAGCAGCCCCAGGGGGGGGCTTAATCAGCCCCAGCATTTT
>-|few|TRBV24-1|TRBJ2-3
CATSDLAGGSADTQYF
TGTGCCACCAGTGATTTGGCCGGGGGTAGTGCAGATACGCAGTATTTT